This TCR beta chain was captured in a study of blood T cells in healthy people across ages. A second PCR, run for roughly 6 to 11 cycles, used a sample-barcoded 5' primer plus a J-beta primer mix. Per sample, CDR3-containing paired-end reads numbered at least 2.5 million. MiXCR, run by TCRdb on the 5' RACE reads, gives a single entry per CDR3 protein. The repertoire consists of some 1.7 million distinct CDR3 sequences, with about 30% occurring once and the leading ten covering 7.7%. In germline, CDR1 is SGHTA, CDR2 FQGNSA. J was trimmed by 2 bases and V by 0 bases; bases with no gene match: 10. The CDR3 totals 18 residues. This clonotype has just one count. One base away lies a much larger clone, so this may be a sequencing read error. The CDR3 does not close with the conserved phenylalanine or tryptophan, likely indicating a read error.

This receptor was identified in a woman aged 25 to 39 in good health. This chain joins TRBV7-2 and TRBJ2-1; 7 bases align to TRBD2. The sequenced material came from blood. In nucleotides, the CDR3 is TGTGCCAGCAGCTTAGCCCGAGGGGCGGGAGAGACCTACAATGAGCAGTTCTGC. This gives the protein CASSLARGAGETYNEQFC.